The clone carrying this T cell receptor beta chain showed up just once. All patients were mismatch repair deficient, assessed by either PCR or immunohistochemistry. Clones were read by immunoSEQ multiplex PCR, and TCRdb kept only the in-frame ones, dropping some. The table has roughly 130,000 clones, approximately 91% seen once. This specimen belongs to a study of PD-1 blockade in mismatch repair-deficient tumors. This CDR3 is built from 16 residues. The germline gives CDR1 LNHDA, CDR2 SQIVND (reference sequence). V lost 5 bases, J lost 6 bases, and 8 bases stayed unmatched. The specimen comprised peripheral blood, sampled about 17 months after starting pembrolizumab. The rearrangement links TRBV19 to TRBJ2-2; TRBD1 matches 11 bases. The TCR sequence derives from an adult with mismatch repair-deficient cancer. CDR3 protein: CASSETGTGGSGELFF. CDR3 DNA: TGTGCCAGTAGTGAGACCGGGACAGGGGGGTCCGGGGAGCTGTTTTTT.